Below, one T cell receptor (beta chain) is given with its context. These data originate in a study of control samples from healthy donors and cancer patients. Deletions cut 5 bases from V and 7 bases from J, with 9 bases between. The CDR3 runs to 12 residues. Germline CDR1 is LGHDT and CDR2 is YNNKEL (reference sequence). Sequenced by immunoSEQ multiplex PCR; TCRdb stores in-frame clones only, minus some. The sample records approximately 50,000 clones, over 75% being singletons. The gene calls are TRBV3-1 (or the pseudogene TRBV3-2) and TRBJ1-5; D perhaps matches TRBD1 (6 bases). The sample consisted of PBMCs. The TCR originated in a woman aged 55-75 years with lung cancer. The CDR3 loop is CASSLGGQPQHF. The CDR3 region has the DNA TGTGCCAGCAGCTTAGGGGGGCAGCCCCAGCATTTT.